This T cell receptor (beta chain) stems from a study of beta chain features in type 1 diabetes. TCRB transcripts that were expressed got sequenced, as all of the isolated RNA had been reverse transcribed. Measured with immunoSEQ multiplex PCR; TCRdb has only the in-frame clones, and not every one. The top ten clones hold approximately 0.4% of a sample with around 160,000 clones, roughly 53% of them seen once. The CDR3 has 17 residues. V shed 5 bases, J shed 5 bases, and the junction held 12 bases outside the gene matches. CDR1 is LNHDA and CDR2 is SQIVND in the germline V gene (reference sequence). Sequencing was carried out using Tregs from blood. The TCR comes from a man younger than 30 in good health. The rearrangement links TRBV19 to TRBJ2-1; TRBD1 matches 10 bases. The CDR3, as DNA: TGTGCCAGTAGTTCAGTAGCCGGGACAGGGGTAAACAATGAGCAGTTCTTC. It codes for CASSSVAGTGVNNEQFF.